This TCR beta chain was sequenced for a study of identical twins. The study, taken as a whole, reports: Zero-insertion results could be subject to partial confounding by invariant MAIT and iNKT cells. Abundant cord blood beta clonotypes carried fewer insertions; memory repertoires showed none.

Template switching supplied a universal primer site; unique molecular identifiers were carried on the cDNA. TCRdb reanalysed the 5' RACE reads using MiXCR and keeps one entry per CDR3 protein. The sample has about 810,000 distinct CDR3 sequences, about 12% seen once. On this clonotype: The antigen is undetermined.

The donor group consisted entirely of healthy Caucasians. V gave up 5 bases and J gave up 5 bases; unmatched junction bases: 6. This CDR3 region has 14 residues. Germline V CDR1 and CDR2: SEHNR, FQNEAQ (reference sequence). This sample was also put to use in a study of yellow fever vaccine responses in identical twins.

This clonotype originated in a woman in her late teens or twenties in good health. Material for sequencing was PBMCs. The genes are TRBV7-9 and TRBJ1-5; 7 bases line up with TRBD1. Here the CDR3 DNA reads TGTGCCAGCAGCCCTGACAGGGACGATCAGCCCCAGCATTTT. This translates into CASSPDRDDQPQHF.